This T cell receptor beta chain was identified in a study of blood T cell repertoires in COVID-19. The CDR3 is 13 residues long. Germline CDR1 SGHAT, CDR2 FQNNGV. After removal of 8 bases from V and 7 bases from J, the junction contained 5 bases not matched to a gene. A remark on this clone: This same CDR3 is encoded by further DNA sequences in the sample.

The data were produced by immunoSEQ multiplex PCR, yet TCRdb's version contains in-frame clones alone and is incomplete. The sample lists 210,000 or so clones; around 80% were seen once. The chain recombines TRBV11-2 with TRBJ2-1; TRBD2 agrees at 10 bases. The sequence was obtained from a man between 25 and 39 years old with acute COVID-19. The sample comprised PBMCs or T cells enriched from blood (not recorded which). CDR3 region: CASRAGGRNEQFF. CDR3 in DNA: TGTGCCAGCCGAGCGGGGGGGAGGAATGAGCAGTTCTTC.